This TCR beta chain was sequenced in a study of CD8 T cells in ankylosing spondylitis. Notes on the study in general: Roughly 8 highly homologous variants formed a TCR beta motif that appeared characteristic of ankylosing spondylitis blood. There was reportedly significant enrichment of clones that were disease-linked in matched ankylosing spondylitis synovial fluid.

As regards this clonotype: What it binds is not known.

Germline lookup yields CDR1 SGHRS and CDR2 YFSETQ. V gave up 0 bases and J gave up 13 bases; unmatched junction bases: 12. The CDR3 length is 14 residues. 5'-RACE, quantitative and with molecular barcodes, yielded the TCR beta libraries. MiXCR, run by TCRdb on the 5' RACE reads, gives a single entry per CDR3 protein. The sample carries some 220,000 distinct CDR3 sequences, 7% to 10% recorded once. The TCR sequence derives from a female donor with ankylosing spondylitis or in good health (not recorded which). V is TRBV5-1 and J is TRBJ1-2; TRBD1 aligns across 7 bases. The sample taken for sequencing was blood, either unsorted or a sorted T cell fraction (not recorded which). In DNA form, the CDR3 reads TGCGCCAGCAGCTTGGGATCGGGACCGGACAGGAGCACCTTC. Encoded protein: CASSLGSGPDRSTF.